These 25 T cell receptor beta chains originate from one sample sequenced in a study of blood T cell repertoires in COVID-19. The repertoire was sequenced with immunoSEQ multiplex PCR; TCRdb's copy has only in-frame clones and lacks some. The sample carries 110,000 to 150,000 clones, 88% recorded once. Sequenced material: peripheral blood. These receptors all come from a man between 65 and 85 years old with acute or convalescent COVID-19.

This rearrangement joins TRBV5-1 to TRBJ1-4; 8 bases are shared with TRBD1. Per the germline V gene, CDR1 is SGHRS and CDR2 is YFSETQ. V was clipped by 2 bases and J by 7 bases; unmatched bases: 1. The CDR3 covers 13 residues. The CDR3 DNA reads TGCGCCAGCAGCTTCGGACAGGGTGAAAAACTGTTTTTT. This sequence encodes CASSFGQGEKLFF.

The CDR3 bases are TGTGCCAGCAGTTCCAGCTACGAGCAGTACTTC. It is translated as CASSSSYEQYF. The gene calls are TRBV12-3 or TRBV12-4 and TRBJ2-7; D unclear. V was shortened by 4 bases and J by 3 bases, with 4 bases between the two germline ends. The CDR3 runs to 11 residues.

This clone was recorded only once. This chain uses TRBV4-1 with TRBJ2-5; 8 bases are shared with TRBD2. Looked up from germline, CDR1 is MGHRA and CDR2 is YSYEKL. This CDR3 has 17 amino acids. Trimming cost V 0 bases and J 5 bases; bases outside gene matches: 11. In DNA, the CDR3 is TGCGCCAGCAGCCAAGATTTCGGGAGGGCTAGCATCGAGACCCAGTACTTC. Its protein product is CASSQDFGRASIETQYF.

This chain uses TRBV4-1 with TRBJ2-7; 12 bases line up with TRBD1. The CDR3 runs 14 residues. Germline V gene data show CDR1 as MGHRA and CDR2 as YSYEKL. The V gene end was trimmed by 4 bases and the J gene end by 4 bases; junction bases not matched to a gene: 2. CDR3 DNA: TGCGCCAGCAGCCCGGGACAGGGGGCATACGAGCAGTACTTC. This gives the protein CASSPGQGAYEQYF.

This clone is a singleton in its sample. The chain links TRBV4-1 to TRBJ2-5, with TRBD1 matching 9 bases. The junction had 13 bases not matched to a gene; V was cut back by 4 bases and J by 4 bases. The CDR3 sequence is 17 residues long. CDR1 and CDR2 from the germline V gene are MGHRA and YSYEKL. CDR3 DNA: TGCGCCAGCAGCCGATTCGGCTCGGGACAGGGAACAGAGACCCAGTACTTC. Translation: CASSRFGSGQGTETQYF.

The chain carries TRBV6-2 or TRBV6-3 and TRBJ2-2; 11 nucleotides agree with TRBD2. The CDR3 sequence is 17 residues long. The germline V gene has CDR1 MNHEY and CDR2 SVGEGT. The V segment lost 0 bases and the J segment 7 bases; nucleotides outside the gene matches: 7. The CDR3 DNA is TGTGCCAGCAGTTACTCGGCCCTAGCGGGAGGTATCGGGGAGCTGTTTTTT. Protein: CASSYSALAGGIGELFF.

The chain carries TRBV19 and TRBJ1-1; 8 bases are shared with TRBD1. The CDR3 sequence is 13 residues long. From germline, CDR1 is LNHDA and CDR2 SQIVND (reference sequence). Unmatched junction bases numbered 6, after V lost 10 bases and J lost 2 bases. CDR3 coding DNA: TGTGCCACGACGGGACAGGTTAACACTGAAGCTTTCTTT. Amino acid sequence: CATTGQVNTEAFF.

The V call is TRBV12-3 or TRBV12-4, the J call TRBJ2-1; D unclear. This CDR3 is built from 13 residues. V shed 4 bases and J shed 5 bases, with 9 bases lying between them. In nucleotides, the CDR3 is TGTGCCAGCAGTTCCTCAAGCAACAATGAGCAGTTCTTC. It yields the protein CASSSSSNNEQFF.

The chain recombines TRBV19 with TRBJ1-5, with D perhaps TRBD1 (5 bases). The germline V gene encodes CDR1 LNHDA and CDR2 SQIVND (reference sequence). Trimming cost V 6 bases and J 4 bases, with 10 bases left between them. The CDR3 is 13 amino acids. The CDR3 DNA sequence: TGTGCCAGTAGCTTGGGGCTAAATCAGCCCCAGCATTTT. As protein: CASSLGLNQPQHF.

The chain has TRBV3-1 (or the pseudogene TRBV3-2) and TRBJ2-1, with 9 nucleotides matching TRBD2. V trimming: 4 bases; J trimming: 4 bases; junction bases outside the gene matches: 8. Germline lookup yields CDR1 LGHDT and CDR2 YNNKEL (reference sequence). This CDR3 has 16 amino acids. CDR3 bases: TGTGCCAGCAGCCTCGGACTAGCGAGTAGGTACAATGAGCAGTTCTTC. Amino acid sequence: CASSLGLASRYNEQFF.

The chain joins TRBV5-1 to TRBJ2-5; 12 nucleotides line up with TRBD2. The CDR3 covers 16 residues. With V trimmed by 0 bases and J by 1 base, 1 base remained unmatched. In germline, CDR1 is SGHRS, CDR2 YFSETQ. The CDR3 is CASSLGLAGAQETQYF. Written as DNA, the CDR3 is TGCGCCAGCAGCTTGGGACTAGCGGGGGCCCAAGAGACCCAGTACTTC.

The V and J genes are TRBV28 and TRBJ2-7; 11 bases agree with TRBD1. From germline, CDR1 is MDHEN and CDR2 SYDVKM. The CDR3 is 15 amino acids. The junction had 9 bases not matched to a gene; V was cut back by 6 bases and J by 5 bases. The CDR3 bases are TGTGCCAGCAGAGTACGGACAGGGGGCCTGCACGAGCAGTACTTC. Its protein product is CASRVRTGGLHEQYF.

This CDR3 is CASSLGGGDQPQHF. CDR3 sequence (DNA): TGCGCCAGCAGCTTGGGTGGGGGGGATCAGCCCCAGCATTTT. The chain carries TRBV5-1 and TRBJ1-5; a possible D gene is TRBD1 (5 bases). Between the trimmed V and J ends, which lost 0 bases and 5 bases, there was a span of 9 bases. CDR3 length: 14 residues. Per the germline V gene, CDR1 is SGHRS and CDR2 is YFSETQ.

V and J are TRBV13 and TRBJ2-4; D is perhaps TRBD2 (5 bases). V lost 5 bases and J 3 bases, leaving 20 bases between the germline ends. This CDR3 has 17 amino acids. CDR1 and CDR2 (germline): PRHDT, FYEKMQ (reference sequence). This CDR3 is CASSRNRASIGKNIQYF. CDR3 in DNA: TGTGCCAGCAGCCGAAACCGGGCTAGCATTGGCAAAAACATTCAGTACTTC.

The V and J genes are TRBV19 and TRBJ2-2; D ambiguous. V gave up 5 bases and J gave up 2 bases, with 9 bases separating them. Germline values: CDR1 LNHDA, CDR2 SQIVND (reference sequence). This CDR3 contains 14 residues. In DNA, the CDR3 is TGTGCCAGTAGTCAACAGCTCAACACCGGGGAGCTGTTTTTT. Amino acid sequence: CASSQQLNTGELFF.

This sequence joins TRBV7-8 and TRBJ1-1; 7 bases agree with TRBD1. Trimming removed 2 bases from V and 0 bases from J; junction bases left unmatched: 15. The length of the CDR3 is 19 residues. CDR1 SGHVS and CDR2 FQNEAQ come from the germline V gene. CDR3 amino acids: CASSLSSPGQFLMNTEAFF. The CDR3 nucleotides are TGTGCCAGCAGCTTATCATCCCCGGGACAGTTTCTTATGAACACTGAAGCTTTCTTT.

The chain is built from TRBV7-2 and TRBJ1-6; tentatively, D is TRBD1 (5 bases). Trimming removed 5 bases at V and 2 bases at J, with 10 bases between. This CDR3 comprises 15 residues. Germline CDR1 and CDR2: SGHTA and FQGNSA. The CDR3 sequence: CASSQGVTYNSPLHF. CDR3 DNA sequence: TGTGCCAGCAGCCAAGGGGTAACCTATAATTCACCCCTCCACTTT. Full variable domain (outside the CDR3, taken from reference TRBV7-2 and TRBJ1-6): GAGVSQSPSNKVTEKGKDVELRCDPISGHTALYWYRQSLGQGLEFLIYFQGNSAPDKSGLPSDRFSAERTGGSVSTLTIQRTQQEDSAVYLCASSQGVTYNSPLHFGNGTRLTVT.

Details on this clone: One junction end disagrees with the germline gene, perhaps due to a read error. The chain links TRBV29-1 to TRBJ2-7; TRBD1 matches at 8 bases. From germline, CDR1 is SQVTM and CDR2 ANQGSEA. CDR3 size: 13 residues. CDR3 sequence (DNA): TGCAGCGTGACCTCCTCCGGTGCAGGGGGCGCGCACTTC. Its translation: CSVTSSGAGGAHF.

This chain uses TRBV5-1 with TRBJ1-1, with 10 bases identical to TRBD1. Trimming removed 2 bases from V and 4 bases from J; junction bases left unmatched: 5. CDR3 length equals 15 residues. Germline V gene sequence: CDR1 SGHRS, CDR2 YFSETQ. The CDR3 DNA sequence: TGCGCCAGCAGCTTAACGACAGGGGGCAGCACTGAAGCTTTCTTT. It encodes CASSLTTGGSTEAFF.

V usage is TRBV27 and J usage is TRBJ1-3, with 8 bases identical to TRBD1. V lost 5 bases to trimming and J lost 0 bases; unmatched junction nucleotides: 9. The CDR3 length is 17 residues. The germline CDR1 and CDR2 sequences are MNHEY and SMNVEV (reference sequence). The CDR3 DNA reads TGTGCCAGCAGTGTAGCCTCGGGACAGGACTCTGGAAACACCATATATTTT. Encoded protein: CASSVASGQDSGNTIYF.

The rearrangement joins TRBV6-6 to TRBJ2-5, with D possibly matching TRBD1 (5 bases). Germline assignment: CDR1 MNHNY and CDR2 SVGAGI (reference sequence). V was cut by 6 bases and J by 5 bases, with 22 bases left in between. There are 16 residues in the CDR3. CDR3 sequence (DNA): TGTGCCAGCAGGACAGCTTACGGTGTCTTTCCCGAGACCCAGTACTTC. Translation: CASRTAYGVFPETQYF.

The chain joins TRBV5-6 to TRBJ1-5, with D unresolved. V lost 3 bases to trimming and J lost 5 bases, with 6 bases between them. CDR1 and CDR2 (germline): SGHDT, YYEEEE. This CDR3 has 12 amino acids. In DNA form, the CDR3 reads TGTGCCAGCAGCTCCTCTTATCAGCCCCAGCATTTT. It specifies CASSSSYQPQHF.

The gene calls are TRBV4-2 and TRBJ1-3; D remains unclear. The CDR3 contains 14 residues. Germline V gene data show CDR1 as LGHNA and CDR2 as YNFKEQ. The V gene lost 0 bases and the J gene lost 11 bases, with 14 bases spanning the gap. CDR3 amino acids: CASSQDWAGAAIYF. The CDR3 DNA is TGTGCCAGCAGCCAAGATTGGGCGGGAGCAGCCATATATTTT.

This rearrangement joins TRBV6-6 to TRBJ1-1; 7 positions match TRBD1. Trimming took 5 bases from V and 0 from J; bases not matched to a gene: 12. The length of the CDR3 is 17 residues. Germline CDR1 and CDR2: MNHNY and SVGAGI (reference sequence). CDR3 loop: CASSLGQAAVLNTEAFF. The CDR3, as DNA: TGTGCCAGCAGTCTCGGACAGGCAGCCGTTCTGAACACTGAAGCTTTCTTT.

The chain is built from TRBV7-8 and TRBJ2-7; tentatively, D is TRBD1 (6 bases). Deletions cut 5 bases from V and 4 bases from J, with 15 bases between. Germline assignment: CDR1 SGHVS and CDR2 FQNEAQ. The CDR3 loop spans 14 amino acids. CDR3 loop: CASSLAGTLYEQYF. The CDR3 DNA is TGTGCCAGCAGCCTTGCTGGGACACTTTACGAGCAGTACTTC.